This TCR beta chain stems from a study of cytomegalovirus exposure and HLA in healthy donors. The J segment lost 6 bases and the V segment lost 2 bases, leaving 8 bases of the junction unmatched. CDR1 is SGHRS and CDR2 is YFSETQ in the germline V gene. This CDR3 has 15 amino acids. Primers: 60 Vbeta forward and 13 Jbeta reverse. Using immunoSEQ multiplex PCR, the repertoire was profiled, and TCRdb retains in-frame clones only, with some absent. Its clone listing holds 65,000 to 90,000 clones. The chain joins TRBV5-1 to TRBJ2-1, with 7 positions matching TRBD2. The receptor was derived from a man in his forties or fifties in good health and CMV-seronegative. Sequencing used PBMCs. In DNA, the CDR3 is TGCGCCAGCAGCTTAGGACTAGTGTCCGTCAATGAGCAGTTCTTC. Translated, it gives CASSLGLVSVNEQFF. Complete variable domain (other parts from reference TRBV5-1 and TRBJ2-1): KAGVTQTPRYLIKTRGQQVTLSCSPISGHRSVSWYQQTPGQGLQFLFEYFSETQRNKGNFPGRFSGRQFSNSRSEMNVSTLELGDSALYLCASSLGLVSVNEQFFGPGTRLTVL.